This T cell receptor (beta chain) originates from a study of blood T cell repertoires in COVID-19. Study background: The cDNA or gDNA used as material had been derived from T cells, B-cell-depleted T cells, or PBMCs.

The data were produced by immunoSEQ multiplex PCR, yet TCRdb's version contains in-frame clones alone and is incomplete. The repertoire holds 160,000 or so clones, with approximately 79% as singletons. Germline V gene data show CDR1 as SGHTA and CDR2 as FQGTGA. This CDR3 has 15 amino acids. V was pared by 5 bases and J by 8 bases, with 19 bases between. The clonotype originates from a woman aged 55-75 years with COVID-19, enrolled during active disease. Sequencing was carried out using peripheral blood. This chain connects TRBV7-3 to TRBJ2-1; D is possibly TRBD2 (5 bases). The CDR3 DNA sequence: TGTGCCAGCAGCCCGGGGTTAGGGTTTGTGGATGAGCAGTTCTTC. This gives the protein CASSPGLGFVDEQFF. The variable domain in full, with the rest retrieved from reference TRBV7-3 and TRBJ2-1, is GAGVSQTPSNKVTEKGKYVELRCDPISGHTALYWYRQSLGQGPEFLIYFQGTGAADDSGLPNDRFFAVRPEGSVSTLKIQRTERGDSAVYLCASSPGLGFVDEQFFGPGTRLTVL.